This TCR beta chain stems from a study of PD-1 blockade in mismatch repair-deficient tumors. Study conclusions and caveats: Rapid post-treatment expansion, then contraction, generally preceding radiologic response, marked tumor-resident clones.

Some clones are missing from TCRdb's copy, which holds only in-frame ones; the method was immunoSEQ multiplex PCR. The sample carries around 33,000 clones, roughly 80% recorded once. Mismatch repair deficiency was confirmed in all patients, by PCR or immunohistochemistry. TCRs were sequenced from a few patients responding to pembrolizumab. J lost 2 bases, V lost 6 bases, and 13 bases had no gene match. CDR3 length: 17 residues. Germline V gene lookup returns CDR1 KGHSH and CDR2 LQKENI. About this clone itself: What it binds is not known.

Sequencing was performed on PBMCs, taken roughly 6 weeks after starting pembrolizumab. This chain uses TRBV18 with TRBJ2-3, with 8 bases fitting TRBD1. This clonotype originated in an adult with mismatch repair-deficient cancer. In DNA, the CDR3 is TGTGCCAGCTCCCCGAATGACAGGGGAAGAAACACAGATACGCAGTATTTT. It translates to CASSPNDRGRNTDTQYF.